These 10 T cell receptor beta chains came from one sample sequenced in a study of post-analysis software for immune sequencing data. Study-level findings and limits: Four to six TRBV segments were more frequent in patients than controls; TRBV5-6, TRBV5-1 and TRBV20-1 belonged to this group.

These receptors are not linked to any known antigen. cDNA libraries for TCR beta contained unique molecular identifiers. TCRdb analysed the PCR reads with MiXCR anew, one entry per CDR3 protein. The table shows about 540,000 distinct CDR3 sequences, with less than 40% occurring only once. Input material: blood. The receptor source for this set is a girl between 2 and 17 years old with multiple sclerosis.

The table lists this clonotype with a few counts. This chain connects TRBV6-1 to TRBJ2-3, with 7 bases fitting TRBD2. In germline, CDR1 is MNHNS, CDR2 SASEGT. Trimming removed 1 base from V and 6 bases from J; junction bases left unmatched: 13. The length of the CDR3 is 17 residues. CDR3 in amino acids: CASSEVGAGLPRDTQYF. The CDR3 nucleotides read TGTGCCAGCAGTGAAGTGGGAGCGGGGCTTCCACGGGATACGCAGTATTTT.

There are a few counts of this clonotype. The V and J genes are TRBV4-2 and TRBJ1-1, with D perhaps TRBD1 (6 bases). Germline V CDR1 and CDR2: LGHNA, YNFKEQ. V dropped 11 bases and J dropped 1 base, with 11 bases sitting between them. The CDR3 sequence is 12 residues long. The CDR3 DNA follows: TGTGCCGTTACAGGGCCGAACACTGAAGCTTTCTTT. Encoded protein: CAVTGPNTEAFF.

Comments on this clonotype: One base away lies a much larger clone, so this may be a sequencing read error. This chain connects TRBV7-2 to TRBJ2-3; unclear D gene. Germline CDR1 SGHTA, CDR2 FQGNSA. The CDR3 is 13 amino acids. V was clipped by 0 bases and J by 4 bases, with 5 bases between them. The CDR3 DNA reads as TGTGCCAGCAGCTTAGCTCACTCAGATACGCAGTATTTT. It is translated as CASSLAHSDTQYF.

This clonotype was seen only a few times. This chain uses TRBV4-1 with TRBJ1-1; 7 positions agree with TRBD1. Germline V gene data show CDR1 as MGHRA and CDR2 as YSYEKL. V gave up 3 bases and J gave up 7 bases; unmatched junction bases: 8. This CDR3 spans 14 amino acids. This chain's CDR3 is CASSQNRGLGEAFF. Written as DNA, the CDR3 is TGCGCCAGCAGCCAGAACAGGGGTTTAGGTGAAGCTTTCTTT.

The V gene is TRBV3-1, the J gene TRBJ2-5; 7 bases map to TRBD2. The V segment lost 1 base and the J segment 5 bases; nucleotides outside the gene matches: 7. The CDR3 has 15 residues. Germline V gene sequence: CDR1 LGHDT, CDR2 YNNKEL (reference sequence). The CDR3 sequence: CASSQVGQGGETQYF. CDR3 bases: TGTGCCAGCAGCCAAGTCGGCCAGGGAGGGGAGACCCAGTACTTC.

CDR3 sequence (DNA): TGCGCCAGCAGCTTGCGTAGAGGGTCGAGTTCTGGGGCCAACGTCCTGACTTTC. Protein: CASSLRRGSSSGANVLTF. The rearrangement joins TRBV5-1 to TRBJ2-6, with a tentative D call TRBD2 (5 bases). Germline V lookup: CDR1 SGHRS, CDR2 YFSETQ. The CDR3 is made up of 18 amino acids. The V end lost 1 base, the J end lost 1 base, and 15 bases lay between the germline ends.

This sequence joins TRBV6-1 and TRBJ2-3; TRBD2 might be the D (6 bases). V lost 4 bases and J lost 3, with 8 bases in between. The CDR3 covers 13 residues. CDR1 and CDR2 (germline): MNHNS, SASEGT. CDR3 DNA: TGTGCCAGCAGTGCGGGACTTACAGATACGCAGTATTTT. This sequence encodes CASSAGLTDTQYF.

This clonotype was seen only a few times. V and J are TRBV27 and TRBJ2-3; D unclear. Trimming stripped 4 bases from V and 2 bases from J, with 7 bases between. Germline-derived CDR1 and CDR2 are MNHEY and SMNVEV (reference sequence). CDR3 length: 13 residues. The CDR3 DNA sequence: TGTGCCAGCAGTTCGCGGCTCACAGATACGCAGTATTTT. Amino acid sequence: CASSSRLTDTQYF.

A few counts support this clonotype. The chain carries TRBV20-1 and TRBJ1-2, with 7 bases that match TRBD1. Trimming at V came to 2 bases and at J to 3 bases, leaving 12 bases not matched to a gene. CDR3 length equals 16 residues. Germline V lookup: CDR1 DFQATT, CDR2 SNEGSKA (reference sequence). In DNA, the CDR3 is TGCAGTGCTAGACTAATTCCAGGGGGGGGCGACTATGGCTACACCTTC. This encodes CSARLIPGGGDYGYTF.

The V and J genes are TRBV11-2 and TRBJ2-7; D is perhaps TRBD1 or TRBD2 (5 bases each). V lost 5 bases, J lost 3 bases, and 14 bases lay in between. Germline CDR1 and CDR2: SGHAT and FQNNGV. The CDR3 sequence is 14 residues long. CDR3 nucleotides: TGTGCCAGCAGCCCCCGGGACGGAATCTACGAGCAGTACTTC. As protein: CASSPRDGIYEQYF.